Given below is one T cell receptor beta chain in context. Its antigen remains unidentified. J gave up 11 bases and V 6 bases, and 3 bases lay outside the gene matches. Germline values: CDR1 ENHRY, CDR2 SYGVKD. The CDR3 has 11 amino acids. This specimen comes from a study of Tregs in tolerant kidney transplant recipients. Study-level results: Nucleotide sequences could not be compared across some patients' samples due to primer changes. The most relevant donor-specific Treg TCRbeta repertoire apparently came from expansion with activated donor B cells.

Assay used: immunoSEQ multiplex PCR; TCRdb lists only in-frame clones, some missing. Altogether approximately 90,000 clones are present, 80% to 95% being singletons, with the ten largest covering 1.6%. The nonmyeloablative bone marrow transplants came from related graft donors, with transient mixed chimerism. Thawed PBMCs were FACS-sorted into unstimulated CD4+CD25+CD127- regulatory T cells, CD4+CD25- non-regulatory cells, CD4 and CD8 cells. The sequencing used CD4+ T cells from blood (PBMCs), collected 12 months after the transplant. This chain uses TRBV10-3 with TRBJ1-5; the match to TRBD1 covers 8 bases. This clonotype originated in a human patient who received a combined kidney and bone marrow transplant. A share of the T cells may be of graft donor origin. CDR3 residues: CAIRGTGTQHF. The DNA for the CDR3 is TGTGCCATCAGGGGGACAGGTACCCAGCATTTT.